This passage covers 27 T cell receptor beta chains from one sample sequenced in a study of OX40 agonist ivuxolimab in advanced cancers. TCRdb's table, derived via immunoSEQ multiplex PCR, lists solely in-frame clones and lacks some. The table lists about 70,000 clones, 87% of them singletons. The specimen comprised CD4+ or CD8+ T cells sorted from blood, sampled in a trial of the OX40 agonist ivuxolimab. These receptors were collected from an adult with an advanced solid tumor such as melanoma, head and neck, liver or kidney cancer.

The chain is built from TRBV2 and TRBJ2-3, with D perhaps matching TRBD1 (6 bases). The CDR3 has 16 residues. V gave up 2 bases and J gave up 0 bases, with 12 bases separating them. CDR1 and CDR2 (germline): SNHLY, FYNNEI. CDR3 region: CASSERRQASTDTQYF. The CDR3, as DNA: TGTGCCAGCAGTGAACGGCGACAGGCAAGCACAGATACGCAGTATTTT.

The V call is TRBV7-2, the J call TRBJ2-5; D not resolved. Germline CDR1 is SGHTA and CDR2 is FQGNSA. The CDR3 has 14 amino acids. The V end was cut by 1 base, the J end by 3 bases, with 9 bases between. In nucleotides, the CDR3 is TGTGCCAGCAGCTTAGTCATGACTGAAGAGACCCAGTACTTC. This codes for CASSLVMTEETQYF.

This clone was detected only once. This chain uses TRBV13 with TRBJ1-2, with no clear D. Germline V gene data show CDR1 as PRHDT and CDR2 as FYEKMQ (reference sequence). Trimming cost V 0 bases and J 10 bases, with 12 bases left between them. The length of the CDR3 is 13 residues. The CDR3: CASSLGRTTYYTF. CDR3 coding DNA: TGTGCCAGCAGCTTAGGCCGGACCACATACTACACCTTC.

V is TRBV4-2 and J is TRBJ1-1; D gene ambiguous. With 0 bases removed from V and 4 bases from J, the gap between germline ends came to 6 bases. The CDR3 runs to 13 residues. In germline, CDR1 is LGHNA, CDR2 YNFKEQ. CDR3 DNA: TGTGCCAGCAGCCAAGATTTGCTCACTGAAGCTTTCTTT. It translates to CASSQDLLTEAFF.

J is TRBJ2-5 and V is TRBV9; D could derive from TRBD1 or TRBD2 (6 bases each). V lost 0 bases to trimming and J lost 1 base, with 10 bases between them. Germline V gives CDR1 SGDLS, CDR2 YYNGEE. The CDR3 totals 15 residues. CDR3 protein: CASSVGTGAQETQYF. The CDR3 coding sequence is TGTGCCAGCAGCGTAGGGACGGGGGCCCAAGAGACCCAGTACTTC.

The rearrangement joins TRBV4-2 to TRBJ2-7; 10 bases are shared with TRBD2. V trimming: 4 bases; J trimming: 5 bases; junction bases outside the gene matches: 5. Germline V CDR1 and CDR2: LGHNA, YNFKEQ. The CDR3 sequence is 14 residues long. The CDR3 bases are TGTGCCAGCAGCCCTAGCGGGAGAAGGCACGAGCAGTACTTC. Translated, it gives CASSPSGRRHEQYF.

This chain joins TRBV7-2 and TRBJ1-5; D gene uncertain. CDR1 and CDR2 from the germline V gene are SGHTA and FQGNSA. Trimming left V 3 bases short and J 5 bases short, with 5 bases between. The CDR3 has 12 amino acids. The chain's CDR3 is CASSFGDQPQHF. In nucleotides, the CDR3 is TGTGCCAGCAGCTTCGGAGATCAGCCCCAGCATTTT.

V gene TRBV6-6 combines with J gene TRBJ1-5, with 7 bases fitting TRBD1. The length of the CDR3 is 13 residues. Losses at the gene ends were 8 bases for V and 1 base for J; bases not matched to a gene: 2. CDR1 is MNHNY and CDR2 is SVGAGI in the germline V gene (reference sequence). The CDR3 coding sequence is TGTGCCAGCGGGACAGACAGCAATCAGCCCCAGCATTTT. Residues: CASGTDSNQPQHF.

This chain connects TRBV27 to TRBJ1-2; possibly TRBD1 for D (5 bases). With 6 bases removed from V and 1 base from J, the gap between germline ends came to 18 bases. The CDR3 contains 16 residues. Germline V gives CDR1 MNHEY, CDR2 SMNVEV (reference sequence). CDR3 sequence (DNA): TGTGCCAGCAGCCTCCGAGGACACACCTTTAACTATGGCTACACCTTC. Protein sequence: CASSLRGHTFNYGYTF.

This clone has a handful of counts. The chain carries TRBV10-3 and TRBJ2-7, with TRBD1 identical over 9 bases. The CDR3 totals 14 residues. V shed 4 bases and J 7 bases; nucleotides not matched to a gene: 8. Germline CDR1 is ENHRY and CDR2 is SYGVKD. CDR3 bases: TGTGCCATCAGTGCGGGACAGGGAGCTGTAGAGCAGTACTTC. Translation gives CAISAGQGAVEQYF.

The J gene is TRBJ1-2, the V gene TRBV19; D is ambiguous. The germline V gene has CDR1 LNHDA and CDR2 SQIVND (reference sequence). The CDR3 has 16 residues. V was cut by 10 bases and J by 3 bases, with 24 bases left in between. The CDR3 DNA reads as TGTGCCACAGGTGGAAAAAACTCGGAGGTTGACTATGGCTACACCTTC. Translating gives CATGGKNSEVDYGYTF.

This clone appeared once. The V gene is TRBV9, the J gene TRBJ1-2; D perhaps matches TRBD1 (6 bases). Trimming pared 4 bases from V and 8 bases from J, leaving 18 bases between. CDR3 length: 14 amino acids. CDR1 and CDR2 from the germline V gene are SGDLS and YYNGEE. This chain's CDR3 is CASSPGRGLGGYTF. CDR3 DNA: TGTGCCAGCAGCCCCGGGAGGGGGTTAGGGGGCTACACCTTC.

The chain couples TRBV7-6 to TRBJ2-2; D is tentatively TRBD1 or TRBD2 (5 bases each). CDR1 SGHVS and CDR2 FNYEAQ come from the germline V gene. CDR3 length: 16 residues. Trimming took off 5 bases at V and 1 base at J, with 14 bases between the two ends. The CDR3 loop reads CASSLRETGNTGELFF. The CDR3 bases are TGTGCCAGCAGCCTACGGGAAACAGGGAACACCGGGGAGCTGTTTTTT.

V gene TRBV9 combines with J gene TRBJ2-7; 7 positions match TRBD1. In germline, CDR1 is SGDLS, CDR2 YYNGEE. The CDR3 contains 13 residues. V dropped 4 bases and J dropped 3; count of bases not matched to a gene: 4. The CDR3 nucleotides are TGTGCCAGCAGCACTCCAGGGGGCTACGAGCAGTACTTC. It yields the protein CASSTPGGYEQYF. The complete variable domain, with remaining parts taken from reference TRBV9 and TRBJ2-7, reads DSGVTQTPKHLITATGQRVTLRCSPRSGDLSVYWYQQSLDQGLQFLIQYYNGEERAKGNILERFSAQQFPDLHSELNLSSLELGDSALYFCASSTPGGYEQYFGPGTRLTVT.

The chain uses TRBV7-9 and TRBJ1-6, with 7 bases that match TRBD1. CDR1 SEHNR and CDR2 FQNEAQ come from the germline V gene (reference sequence). Trimming cost V 2 bases and J 7 bases; bases outside gene matches: 5. CDR3 length: 15 residues. Here the CDR3 DNA reads TGTGCCAGCAGCTTAACAGAGGGGGCAAATTCACCCCTCCACTTT. It translates to CASSLTEGANSPLHF.

The genes are TRBV21-1 and TRBJ2-1; the table's D call TRBD2 went unverified against the DNA. TRBV21-1 counts as a pseudogene. The CDR3 has 19 amino acids. CDR3 residues: CASSKRTGGPSLSYNEQFF. The CDR3 bases are TGTGCCAGCAGCAAGCGGACGGGAGGGCCTTCCCTCTCCTACAATGAGCAGTTCTTC.

V gene TRBV6-1 combines with J gene TRBJ1-5; the D gene is possibly TRBD1 (6 bases). This CDR3 comprises 17 residues. Trimming took 4 bases from V and 2 from J, leaving 18 bases between them. Per the germline V gene, CDR1 is MNHNS and CDR2 is SASEGT. The CDR3 bases are TGTGCCAGCAGTGCGACAGGCGGGGTAATTGGCAATCAGCCCCAGCATTTT. This encodes CASSATGGVIGNQPQHF.

CDR3 nucleotides: TGTGCCAGCAGTGAATTGGGGGGAAGCGAGACCCAGTACTTC. It specifies CASSELGGSETQYF. J is TRBJ2-5 and V is TRBV2, with D tentatively TRBD2 (6 bases). The CDR3 has 14 residues. The germline CDR1 and CDR2 sequences are SNHLY and FYNNEI. Trimming cost V 2 bases and J 5 bases, with 12 bases left between them.

Turning to this clone: Other DNA sequences within the sample encode an identical CDR3. The chain combines TRBV27 with TRBJ2-7; 8 bases fit TRBD2. CDR1 and CDR2 (germline): MNHEY, SMNVEV (reference sequence). With 8 bases clipped from V and 6 bases from J, the junction kept 27 bases outside the gene matches. The CDR3 is made up of 19 amino acids. The CDR3 loop is CASAPTRPGLAVGLGEQYF. The CDR3 DNA reads as TGTGCCAGCGCTCCGACAAGACCTGGACTAGCTGTAGGTCTCGGCGAGCAGTACTTC.

The chain is built from TRBV6-4 and TRBJ2-5; D ambiguous. This CDR3 has 13 amino acids. In germline, CDR1 is MRHNA, CDR2 SNTAGT. V lost 0 bases to trimming and J lost 4 bases, with 6 bases between them. CDR3 nucleotides: TGTGCCAGCAGTGACTCATACGGAGAGACCCAGTACTTC. Translating it yields CASSDSYGETQYF.

The J gene is TRBJ2-1, the V gene TRBV11-2, with no clear D. The CDR3 consists of 16 residues. Per the germline V gene, CDR1 is SGHAT and CDR2 is FQNNGV. The V and J ends lost 2 bases and 8 bases respectively, with 19 bases between them. CDR3: CASSLRLDPLKDEQFF. Written as DNA, the CDR3 is TGTGCCAGCAGCTTAAGGCTGGATCCTCTAAAGGATGAGCAGTTCTTC.

V gene TRBV18 combines with J gene TRBJ2-1; no reliable D call. The CDR3 spans 13 residues. Germline CDR1 reads KGHSH; CDR2 reads LQKENI. The V end lost 6 bases, the J end lost 0 bases, and 6 bases lay between the germline ends. The CDR3 spells CASSLSSYNEQFF. DNA of the CDR3: TGTGCCAGCTCGCTAAGCTCCTACAATGAGCAGTTCTTC.

This clone showed up just once. V is TRBV6-5 and J is TRBJ1-3; 9 bases fit TRBD1. V lost 5 bases, J lost 7 bases, and 6 bases stayed unmatched. The germline CDR1 and CDR2 sequences are MNHEY and SVGAGI. The CDR3 consists of 14 residues. The CDR3 nucleotides are TGTGCCAGCAGTCCCCGGACAGGGGTGAACACCATATATTTT. It specifies CASSPRTGVNTIYF.

As for this clone: The junction departs from the called germline gene at one end, perhaps through a read error. The genes are TRBV4-1 and TRBJ2-2; tentatively, D is TRBD2 (6 bases). CDR1 and CDR2 from the germline V gene are MGHRA and YSYEKL. CDR3 length: 16 residues. The CDR3 reads CASSQGWGVSTGELFF. The CDR3 region has the DNA TGCGCCAGCAGCCAAGGGTGGGGGGTTAGCACCGGAGAGCTGTTTTTT.

J is TRBJ1-5 and V is TRBV19, with TRBD1 as a possible D gene (5 bases). The CDR3 sequence is 19 residues long. Between the trimmed V and J ends, which lost 2 bases and 3 bases, there was a span of 23 bases. Germline V CDR1 and CDR2: LNHDA, SQIVND (reference sequence). CDR3 residues: CASSILGPSPGRLNQPQHF. The CDR3 DNA sequence: TGTGCCAGTAGTATACTCGGCCCCTCCCCGGGACGGCTCAATCAGCCCCAGCATTTT.

The genes are TRBV10-2 and TRBJ1-6, with no clear D. The CDR3 has 14 residues. Germline loops: CDR1 WSHSY, CDR2 SAAADI. The germline V and J ends were trimmed by 4 bases and 10 bases, with 14 bases remaining between them. CDR3 region: CASSGLGSGSPLHF. CDR3 DNA sequence: TGCGCCAGCAGTGGACTGGGGTCGGGGTCACCCCTCCACTTT.

V gene TRBV28 combines with J gene TRBJ2-5, with D unclear. The J call may be in error: the DNA end matches TRBJ2-7 better. The germline CDR1 and CDR2 sequences are MDHEN and SYDVKM. The CDR3 is made up of 14 amino acids. The CDR3 sequence is CASSPAKGGYEQYF. The CDR3 nucleotides are TGTGCCAGCAGTCCCGCGAAGGGTGGTTACGAGCAGTACTTC.